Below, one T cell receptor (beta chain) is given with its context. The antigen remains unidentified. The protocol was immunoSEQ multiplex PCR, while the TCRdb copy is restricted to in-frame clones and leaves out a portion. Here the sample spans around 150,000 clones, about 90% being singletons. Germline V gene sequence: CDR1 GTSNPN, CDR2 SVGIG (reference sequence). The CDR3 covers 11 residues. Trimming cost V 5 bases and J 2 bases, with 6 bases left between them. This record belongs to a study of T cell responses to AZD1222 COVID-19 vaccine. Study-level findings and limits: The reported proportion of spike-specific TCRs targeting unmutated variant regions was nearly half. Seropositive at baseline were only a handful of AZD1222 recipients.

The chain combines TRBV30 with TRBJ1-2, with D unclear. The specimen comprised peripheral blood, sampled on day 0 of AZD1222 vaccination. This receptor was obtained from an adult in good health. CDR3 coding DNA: TGTGCCTGGGACTGGAACTATGGCTACACCTTC. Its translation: CAWDWNYGYTF.